This T cell receptor beta chain was documented in a study of radiotherapy plus CTLA-4 blockade in lung cancer. From germline, CDR1 is SQVTM and CDR2 ANQGSEA. The J segment lost 2 bases and the V segment lost 7 bases, leaving 7 bases of the junction unmatched. The CDR3 extends over 13 amino acids. Assay used: immunoSEQ multiplex PCR; TCRdb lists only in-frame clones, some missing. Found here are about 49,000 clones, roughly 84% of them singletons; the top ten hold around a quarter. Sequencing used peripheral blood, obtained from a patient treated with radiotherapy plus ipilimumab. The receptor comes from a human donor with non-small cell lung cancer whose response to radiotherapy plus ipilimumab could not be evaluated. The V call is TRBV29-1, the J call TRBJ2-7; TRBD1 aligns across 8 bases. For the CDR3, the DNA is TGCAGCGCATTGGGACAGGTACCCTACGAGCAGTACTTC. This translates into CSALGQVPYEQYF.